These 15 T cell receptor beta chains were all obtained from the same sample, sequenced in a study of T cells in localized non-small cell lung cancer. Assay used: immunoSEQ multiplex PCR; TCRdb lists only in-frame clones, some missing. This table holds about 46,000 clones, 81% found once. The specimen was peripheral blood mononuclear cells, collected before any cancer treatment. The receptors here all came from a man between 40 and 75 years old with stage III lung adenocarcinoma.

This clone occurred a few times. This same CDR3 is encoded by further DNA sequences in the sample. The rearrangement links TRBV6-6 to TRBJ2-5; D uncertain. V was cut by 2 bases and J by 1 base, with 2 bases left in between. Germline values: CDR1 MNHNY, CDR2 SVGAGI (reference sequence). There are 12 residues in the CDR3. CDR3 residues: CASSYSQETQYF. The CDR3 bases are TGTGCCAGCAGTTACAGCCAAGAGACCCAGTACTTC.

The chain is built from TRBV2 and TRBJ1-6, with D possibly being TRBD1 (6 bases). Trimming shortened V by 7 bases and J by 10 bases, and 14 bases separated the two germline ends. This CDR3 has 13 amino acids. CDR1 and CDR2 (germline): SNHLY, FYNNEI. The CDR3, as DNA: TGTGCCAGCAAGCGGGGGCAAAACTCACCCCTCCACTTT. Protein: CASKRGQNSPLHF.

The chain links TRBV9 to TRBJ1-1; perhaps TRBD1 as D (5 bases). Trimming took 3 bases from V and 4 from J, leaving 13 bases between them. There are 14 residues in the CDR3. Germline V lookup: CDR1 SGDLS, CDR2 YYNGEE. CDR3 nucleotide sequence: TGTGCCAGCAGCGGGTGGGCAGGGAGCACTGAAGCTTTCTTT. The encoded protein is CASSGWAGSTEAFF.

This clone was observed a handful of times. This chain links TRBV2 with TRBJ1-1; no definite D call. Trimming cost V 2 bases and J 4 bases, with 5 bases left between them. The CDR3 totals 12 residues. Germline values: CDR1 SNHLY, CDR2 FYNNEI. The CDR3 protein is CASSEWVTEAFF. For the CDR3, the DNA is TGTGCCAGCAGTGAATGGGTCACTGAAGCTTTCTTT.

This chain links TRBV18 with TRBJ1-5, with D hard to call. Germline V gene sequence: CDR1 KGHSH, CDR2 LQKENI. The CDR3 contains 15 residues. V was pared by 0 bases and J by 4 bases, with 10 bases between. The CDR3 DNA sequence: TGTGCCAGCTCACCACCGGGCAGCCGAAATCAGCCCCAGCATTTT. This codes for CASSPPGSRNQPQHF.

This rearrangement joins TRBV12-5 to TRBJ2-5; D not resolved. Germline CDR1 reads LGHNT; CDR2 reads FRNRAP. Trimming cost V 6 bases and J 7 bases, with 15 bases left between them. The CDR3 is made up of 13 amino acids. The CDR3 spells CASGPPGEVTQYF. The CDR3 coding sequence is TGTGCTAGTGGACCCCCTGGCGAGGTGACCCAGTACTTC.

This clone came up once. This chain links TRBV6-6 with TRBJ2-7, with D possibly matching TRBD2 (5 bases). Germline V gene data show CDR1 as MNHNY and CDR2 as SVGAGI (reference sequence). Trimming left V 8 bases short and J 1 base short, with 6 bases between. The CDR3 has 11 residues. The CDR3, as DNA: TGTGCCAGCGGAGGATCCTACGAGCAGTACTTC. It is translated as CASGGSYEQYF.

The chain joins TRBV11-3 to TRBJ2-3; a possible D gene is TRBD2 (5 bases). The CDR3 loop spans 14 amino acids. Trimming left V 2 bases short and J 2 bases short, with 8 bases between. From germline, CDR1 is SGHNT and CDR2 YENEEA. The CDR3 protein is CASSLTTNTDTQYF. The CDR3 DNA sequence: TGTGCCAGCAGCTTAACGACTAACACAGATACGCAGTATTTT.

The V and J genes are TRBV28 and TRBJ2-7, with 9 bases lining up with TRBD2. The CDR3 runs to 16 residues. With 7 bases clipped from V and 6 bases from J, the junction kept 16 bases outside the gene matches. Germline V gene sequence: CDR1 MDHEN, CDR2 SYDVKM. CDR3 protein: CASKGSGGLIAGEQYF. The CDR3 bases are TGTGCCAGCAAGGGAAGCGGGGGGCTGATTGCGGGCGAGCAGTACTTC. Full variable domain (remainder filled in from reference TRBV28 and TRBJ2-7): DVKVTQSSRYLVKRTGEKVFLECVQDMDHENMFWYRQDPGLGLRLIYFSYDVKMKEKGDIPEGYSVSREKKERFSLILESASTNQTSMYLCASKGSGGLIAGEQYFGPGTRLTVT.

Only one count was recorded for this clone. The chain joins TRBV5-1 to TRBJ2-7; TRBD1 might be the D (6 bases). In germline, CDR1 is SGHRS, CDR2 YFSETQ. Between the trimmed V and J ends, which lost 3 bases and 1 base, there was a span of 8 bases. The CDR3 loop spans 13 amino acids. This CDR3 is CASSWDTSYEQYF. In nucleotides, the CDR3 is TGCGCCAGCAGCTGGGACACTTCCTACGAGCAGTACTTC.

This clone has more than one count but fewer than ten. The chain carries TRBV7-2 and TRBJ1-5; no clear D. The CDR3 totals 13 residues. Germline V gene lookup returns CDR1 SGHTA and CDR2 FQGNSA. The germline V and J ends were trimmed by 1 base and 7 bases, with 8 bases remaining between them. CDR3 sequence reads: CASSLVSDQPQHF. CDR3 bases: TGTGCCAGCAGCTTAGTATCAGACCAGCCCCAGCATTTT.

The chain recombines TRBV10-1 with TRBJ2-3; TRBD1 is a possible D gene (7 bases). The germline gives CDR1 WNHNN, CDR2 SYGVQD (reference sequence). The CDR3 sequence is 17 residues long. V was shortened by 0 bases and J by 5 bases, with 18 bases between the two germline ends. The CDR3 loop is CASSESVGRGEVDTQYF. The CDR3 DNA follows: TGCGCCAGCAGTGAGTCCGTCGGCAGGGGGGAAGTAGATACGCAGTATTTT.

The chain links TRBV11-2 to TRBJ2-1, with 10 bases that match TRBD2. Germline values: CDR1 SGHAT, CDR2 FQNNGV. Trimming at V came to 1 base and at J to 5 bases, leaving 8 bases not matched to a gene. The CDR3 totals 17 residues. The DNA for the CDR3 is TGTGCCAGCAGCTTAGGTCCTAGCGGGGGCCCTAACAATGAGCAGTTCTTC. Translation gives CASSLGPSGGPNNEQFF.

The gene calls are TRBV21-1 and TRBJ2-1; the table's D call, TRBD2, was not checked against the DNA. TRBV21-1 is labeled a pseudogene. This CDR3 spans 14 amino acids. In DNA form, the CDR3 reads TGTGCCAGCAGCAGAAGCGGGGGAACAAATGAGCAGTTCTTC. Residues: CASSRSGGTNEQFF.

The chain recombines TRBV7-7 with TRBJ2-7; possible D gene TRBD1, 6 bases. The ends were cut back, 4 bases at V and 3 bases at J, with 10 bases in the middle. The CDR3 extends over 13 amino acids. The germline gives CDR1 SSHAT, CDR2 FNYEAQ (reference sequence). The CDR3: CASSSGRGYEQYF. DNA of the CDR3: TGTGCCAGCAGCTCTGGCAGGGGCTACGAGCAGTACTTC.